The 9 T cell receptor beta chains below all came from one sample that was sequenced in a study of T-cell memory formation after mild COVID-19. A single record per CDR3 protein comes from TCRdb applying MiXCR to the 5' RACE reads. The data contain about 180,000 distinct CDR3 sequences, under 20% of them singletons. Sequenced: PBMCs or a T cell subset sorted from them (not recorded which). These receptors all stem from an adult woman who had mild COVID-19 (a few samples of this study predate the infection). Cell type and time point are not known.

V gene TRBV30 combines with J gene TRBJ1-1; 8 bases line up with TRBD1. CDR3 length: 13 amino acids. With V trimmed by 7 bases and J by 11 bases, 15 bases remained unmatched. Germline CDR1 GTSNPN, CDR2 SVGIG (reference sequence). The CDR3 loop reads CAFKATGVYSAFF. CDR3 coding DNA: TGTGCCTTCAAAGCGACAGGGGTATATTCGGCTTTCTTT.

This clonotype was counted a few times. This chain joins TRBV2 and TRBJ2-1, with TRBD1 as a possible D gene (5 bases). Between the trimmed V and J ends, which lost 3 bases and 11 bases, there was a span of 14 bases. The germline CDR1 and CDR2 sequences are SNHLY and FYNNEI. The CDR3 loop spans 13 amino acids. CDR3 region: CASSESGSTKQFF. CDR3 nucleotide sequence: TGTGCCAGCAGTGAGTCAGGGTCCACGAAGCAGTTCTTC.

The chain has TRBV29-1 and TRBJ2-3; D is uncertain. Germline CDR1 reads SQVTM; CDR2 reads ANQGSEA. V was shortened by 7 bases and J by 0 bases, with 8 bases between the two germline ends. The CDR3 covers 12 residues. CDR3 bases: TGCAGCGCATCTCAAAGCACAGATACGCAGTATTTT. This translates into CSASQSTDTQYF.

The chain uses TRBV9 and TRBJ2-3; 14 nucleotides match TRBD2. The trim removed 4 bases at V and 0 bases at J, leaving 7 bases unmatched. Germline V gene data show CDR1 as SGDLS and CDR2 as YYNGEE. CDR3 length: 18 amino acids. The CDR3 DNA reads TGTGCCAGCAGCCCGCGGACTAGCGGGGGGCCTAGCACAGATACGCAGTATTTT. It translates to CASSPRTSGGPSTDTQYF. Full variable domain (missing parts from reference TRBV9 and TRBJ2-3): DSGVTQTPKHLITATGQRVTLRCSPRSGDLSVYWYQQSLDQGLQFLIQYYNGEERAKGNILERFSAQQFPDLHSELNLSSLELGDSALYFCASSPRTSGGPSTDTQYFGPGTRLTVL.

J is TRBJ2-3 and V is TRBV7-8; D assignment may be TRBD1 or TRBD2 (5 bases each). The germline CDR1 and CDR2 sequences are SGHVS and FQNEAQ. The V gene lost 4 bases and the J gene lost 4 bases, with 12 bases spanning the gap. There are 14 residues in the CDR3. CDR3 in DNA: TGTGCCAGCAGCTGGGCCGGGACCCCAGATACGCAGTATTTT. Translating gives CASSWAGTPDTQYF. The full variable domain, rest sourced from reference TRBV7-8 and TRBJ2-3, is GAGVSQSPRYKVAKRGQDVALRCDPISGHVSLFWYQQALGQGPEFLTYFQNEAQLDKSGLPSDRFFAERPEGSVSTLKIQRTQQEDSAVYLCASSWAGTPDTQYFGPGTRLTVL.

This clonotype has more than one count but fewer than ten. V and J are TRBV5-1 and TRBJ2-2, with D uncertain. The ends were cut back, 2 bases at V and 0 bases at J, with 11 bases in the middle. This CDR3 has 16 amino acids. From germline, CDR1 is SGHRS and CDR2 YFSETQ. This CDR3 is CASSLDRRANTGELFF. Written as DNA, the CDR3 is TGCGCCAGCAGCTTAGATAGGCGCGCGAACACCGGGGAGCTGTTTTTT.

This clonotype turned up a few times. The chain recombines TRBV6-2 or TRBV6-3 with TRBJ2-7; D not resolved. CDR3 size: 12 residues. V lost 6 bases and J 0 bases, leaving 6 bases between the germline ends. Germline-derived CDR1 and CDR2 are MNHEY and SVGEGT. Here the CDR3 DNA reads TGTGCCAGCAGGAATTACTCCTACGAGCAGTACTTC. It translates to CASRNYSYEQYF.

A few counts support this clonotype. The chain is built from TRBV12-3 or TRBV12-4 and TRBJ2-7; 9 bases line up with TRBD1. V was clipped by 5 bases and J by 5 bases; unmatched bases: 7. This CDR3 comprises 14 residues. The CDR3 nucleotides read TGTGCCAGCAGTCAATGGGACAGGGCCGACGAGCAGTACTTC. This translates into CASSQWDRADEQYF.

DNA of the CDR3: TGTGCCAGCAGCTTAGAAGTGGAGTGGGGCAAGAACTATGGCTACACCTTC. Translated, it gives CASSLEVEWGKNYGYTF. The V gene is TRBV7-9, the J gene TRBJ1-2; possibly TRBD1 for D (5 bases). CDR1 and CDR2 from the germline V gene are SEHNR and FQNEAQ (reference sequence). The CDR3 runs 17 residues. V was clipped by 1 base and J by 2 bases, with 17 bases between them.